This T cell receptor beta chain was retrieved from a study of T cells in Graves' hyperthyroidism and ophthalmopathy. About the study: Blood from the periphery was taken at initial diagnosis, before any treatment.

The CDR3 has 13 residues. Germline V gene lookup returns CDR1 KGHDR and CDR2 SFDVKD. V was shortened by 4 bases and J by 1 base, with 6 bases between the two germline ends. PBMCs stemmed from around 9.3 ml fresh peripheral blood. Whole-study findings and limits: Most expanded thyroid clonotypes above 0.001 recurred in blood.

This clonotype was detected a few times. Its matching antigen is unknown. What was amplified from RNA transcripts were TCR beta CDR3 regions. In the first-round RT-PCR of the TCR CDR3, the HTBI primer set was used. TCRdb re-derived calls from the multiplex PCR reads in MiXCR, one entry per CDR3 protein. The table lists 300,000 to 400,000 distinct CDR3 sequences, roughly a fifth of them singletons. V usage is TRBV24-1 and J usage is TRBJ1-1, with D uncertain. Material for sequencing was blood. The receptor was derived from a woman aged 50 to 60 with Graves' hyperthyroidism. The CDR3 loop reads CATSEDGNTEAFF. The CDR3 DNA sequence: TGTGCCACCAGTGAGGACGGGAACACTGAAGCTTTCTTT.